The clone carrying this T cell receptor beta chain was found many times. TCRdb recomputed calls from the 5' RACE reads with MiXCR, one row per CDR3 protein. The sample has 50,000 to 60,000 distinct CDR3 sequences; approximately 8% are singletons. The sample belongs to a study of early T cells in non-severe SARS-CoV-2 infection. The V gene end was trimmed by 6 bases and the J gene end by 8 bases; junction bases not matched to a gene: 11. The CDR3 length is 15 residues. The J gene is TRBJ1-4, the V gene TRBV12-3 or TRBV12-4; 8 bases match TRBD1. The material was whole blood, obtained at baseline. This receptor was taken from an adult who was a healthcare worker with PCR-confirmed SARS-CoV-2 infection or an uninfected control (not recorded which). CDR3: CASRPQQGGREKLFF. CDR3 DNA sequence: TGTGCCAGCAGACCTCAACAGGGGGGCAGAGAAAAACTGTTTTTT.